This T cell receptor beta chain derives from a study of regulatory T cells in long-lasting Graves disease. Libraries of TCR beta came from iRepertoire HTBI primers plus Arm-PCR of CDR3 regions. TCRdb re-derived calls from the multiplex PCR reads in MiXCR, one entry per CDR3 protein. The data show approximately 440,000 distinct CDR3 sequences, about a sixth seen once. Time point described: newly diagnosed GD, antithyroid drugs for less than 3 months. Scientists built the TCR library using RNA that was extracted from PBMCs. Remarks on this clonotype: Being one base from a much bigger clone, this may be a read error.

The data also belong to a second study, concerning T cells in Graves' hyperthyroidism and ophthalmopathy. That investigation notes: If no ophthalmopathy progression occurred within 18 months, Graves' hyperthyroidism was stable. Most expanded thyroid clonotypes above 0.001 also appeared in blood.

The receptor comes from a man aged 40-49 years with Graves disease. Sequencing was performed on peripheral blood mononuclear cells (PBMCs), taken at new diagnosis, from a patient treated with antithyroid drugs.

The CDR3 sequence: CVSRRTSGTGDTQYF. CDR3 bases: TGTGTCAGCAGGAGGACTAGCGGGACGGGAGATACGCAGTATTTT. V is TRBV12-3 or TRBV12-4 and J is TRBJ2-3; 12 bases map to TRBD2. This CDR3 has 15 amino acids.